These T cell receptor beta chains were read from a single sample in a study of T cells in tuberculosis. Some clones are missing from TCRdb's copy, which holds only in-frame ones; the method was immunoSEQ multiplex PCR. The sample holds some 34,000 clones, 80% to 95% seen once. Input material: PBMCs. These receptors all come from a donor under 30 with latent tuberculosis or without tuberculosis infection. Some clones in this sample may be carry-over from other donors' samples. CDR3s include the opening cysteine and the closing phenylalanine or tryptophan. A D gene is named only where the DNA matches it firmly. Rows may omit the clone size; those that give it use once, few, many or a size class.

cdr3_aa: CASSLTGNYGYTF; cdr3_nt: TGTGCCAGCAGTCTAACAGGGAACTATGGCTACACCTTC; v_call: TRBV28; d_call: .; j_call: TRBJ1-2; clone_size: .
cdr3_aa: CASRADLGSDEQFF; cdr3_nt: TGTGCCAGCAGGGCCGACTTAGGGAGCGATGAGCAGTTCTTC; v_call: TRBV6-5; d_call: .; j_call: TRBJ2-1; clone_size: .
cdr3_aa: CASKEWADRNTEAFF; cdr3_nt: TGTGCCAGCAAAGAGTGGGCAGATAGAAACACTGAAGCTTTCTTT; v_call: TRBV27; d_call: .; j_call: TRBJ1-1; clone_size: .
cdr3_aa: CASSEYVGGPVTGELFF; cdr3_nt: TGTGCCAGCAGTGAATACGTCGGGGGGCCGGTCACCGGGGAGCTGTTTTTT; v_call: TRBV2; d_call: .; j_call: TRBJ2-2; clone_size: .
cdr3_aa: CASSPISRVSADNYGYTF; cdr3_nt: TGTGCCAGCTCACCTATCTCCCGGGTTTCGGCTGATAACTATGGCTACACCTTC; v_call: TRBV18; d_call: .; j_call: TRBJ1-2; clone_size: .
cdr3_aa: CASSSQRTGVLGGANVLTF; cdr3_nt: TGTGCCAGCAGTTCCCAACGGACAGGGGTGCTTGGCGGGGCCAACGTCCTGACTTTC; v_call: TRBV27; d_call: TRBD1; j_call: TRBJ2-6; clone_size: .
cdr3_aa: CASRRGGSYQPQHF; cdr3_nt: TGTGCCAGCAGGCGGGGGGGCTCCTATCAGCCCCAGCATTTT; v_call: TRBV2; d_call: .; j_call: TRBJ1-5; clone_size: .
cdr3_aa: CATGTGNGYTF; cdr3_nt: TGTGCCACCGGGACAGGGAATGGCTACACCTTC; v_call: TRBV6-5; d_call: TRBD1; j_call: TRBJ1-2; clone_size: .
cdr3_aa: CASSRETRGTNYGYTF; cdr3_nt: TGTGCCAGCAGCCGAGAGACCAGGGGCACGAACTATGGCTACACCTTC; v_call: TRBV4-2; d_call: .; j_call: TRBJ1-2; clone_size: .
cdr3_aa: CASSYSTGQGENTIYF; cdr3_nt: TGTGCCAGCAGTTACTCGACGGGGCAGGGGGAAAACACCATATATTTT; v_call: TRBV6-5; d_call: TRBD1; j_call: TRBJ1-3; clone_size: .
cdr3_aa: CASSPHGGNDQPQHF; cdr3_nt: TGTGCCAGCAGCCCCCACGGAGGTAATGATCAGCCCCAGCATTTT; v_call: TRBV7-9; d_call: .; j_call: TRBJ1-5; clone_size: .
cdr3_aa: CASSQGTSGSTDTQYF; cdr3_nt: TGTGCCAGCAGCCAAGGGACTAGCGGAAGCACAGATACGCAGTATTTT; v_call: TRBV28; d_call: TRBD2; j_call: TRBJ2-3; clone_size: .
cdr3_aa: CASSTGTPLSYNEQFF; cdr3_nt: TGTGCCAGCAGCACCGGGACTCCCCTCTCCTACAATGAGCAGTTCTTC; v_call: TRBV7-9; d_call: .; j_call: TRBJ2-1; clone_size: .
cdr3_aa: CAWSAGGFTGNTIYF; cdr3_nt: TGTGCCTGGAGTGCAGGGGGCTTCACTGGAAACACCATATATTTT; v_call: TRBV30; d_call: TRBD1; j_call: TRBJ1-3; clone_size: once
cdr3_aa: CASSSRLAGSTDTQYF; cdr3_nt: TGCGCCAGCAGCTCCCGTCTAGCGGGAAGCACAGATACGCAGTATTTT; v_call: TRBV4-1; d_call: TRBD2; j_call: TRBJ2-3; clone_size: .
cdr3_aa: CASSRDRSGYEQYF; cdr3_nt: TGTGCCAGCAGCCGCGACAGGTCGGGGTACGAGCAGTACTTC; v_call: TRBV6-1; d_call: .; j_call: TRBJ2-7; clone_size: .
cdr3_aa: CASSLGVGASLQETQYF; cdr3_nt: TGTGCCAGCAGCTTGGGCGTGGGAGCGTCCCTCCAAGAGACCCAGTACTTC; v_call: TRBV5-4; d_call: .; j_call: TRBJ2-5; clone_size: .
cdr3_aa: CATSRDRLAGFNNEQFF; cdr3_nt: TGTGCCACCAGCAGAGATAGGCTAGCGGGGTTCAACAATGAGCAGTTCTTC; v_call: TRBV15; d_call: TRBD2; j_call: TRBJ2-1; clone_size: once
cdr3_aa: CASSPDRAPNYGYTF; cdr3_nt: TGTGCCAGCTCACCTGACAGGGCGCCGAACTATGGCTACACCTTC; v_call: TRBV18; d_call: TRBD1; j_call: TRBJ1-2; clone_size: .
cdr3_aa: CSARVASGQYF; cdr3_nt: TGCAGTGCTAGAGTGGCTAGCGGGCAGTACTTC; v_call: TRBV20-1; d_call: TRBD2; j_call: TRBJ2-7; clone_size: .
cdr3_aa: CASSMGTAYNSPLHF; cdr3_nt: TGTGCCAGTAGTATGGGGACAGCCTACAATTCACCCCTCCACTTT; v_call: TRBV19; d_call: TRBD1; j_call: TRBJ1-6; clone_size: .
cdr3_aa: CASTSPTEQPQHF; cdr3_nt: TGTGCCAGTACCAGCCCAACAGAGCAGCCCCAGCATTTT; v_call: TRBV19; d_call: .; j_call: TRBJ1-5; clone_size: .
cdr3_aa: CASSLVAGMSSYNEQFF; cdr3_nt: TGTGCCAGCAGCTTAGTAGCGGGGATGAGCTCCTACAATGAGCAGTTCTTC; v_call: TRBV7-8; d_call: TRBD2; j_call: TRBJ2-1; clone_size: .
cdr3_aa: CASSPATGSSYNSPLHF; cdr3_nt: TGTGCCAGCAGCCCCGCGACAGGCAGCTCCTATAATTCACCCCTCCACTTT; v_call: TRBV2; d_call: .; j_call: TRBJ1-6; clone_size: .
cdr3_aa: CASMDRGSYNEQFF; cdr3_nt: TGTGCCAGCATGGACAGGGGGTCCTACAATGAGCAGTTCTTC; v_call: TRBV6-4; d_call: TRBD1; j_call: TRBJ2-1; clone_size: .
cdr3_aa: CASSSGTGTEAFF; cdr3_nt: TGCGCCAGCAGCTCAGGGACAGGCACTGAAGCTTTCTTT; v_call: TRBV5-1; d_call: TRBD1; j_call: TRBJ1-1; clone_size: .
cdr3_aa: CAWSVSQMNAFF; cdr3_nt: TGTGCCTGGAGTGTAAGCCAAATGAACGCTTTCTTT; v_call: TRBV30; d_call: .; j_call: TRBJ1-1; clone_size: .
cdr3_aa: CASSPFRADTQYF; cdr3_nt: TGTGCCAGTAGTCCCTTCCGGGCAGATACGCAGTATTTT; v_call: TRBV19; d_call: .; j_call: TRBJ2-3; clone_size: once
cdr3_aa: CASSALTGRSGYTF; cdr3_nt: TGTGCCAGCAGCGCCCTTACAGGACGGAGTGGCTACACCTTC; v_call: TRBV9; d_call: .; j_call: TRBJ1-2; clone_size: .
cdr3_aa: CASSSQTVSGNTIYF; cdr3_nt: TGTGCCAGCAGCTCACAGACGGTCTCTGGAAACACCATATATTTT; v_call: TRBV7-2; d_call: .; j_call: TRBJ1-3; clone_size: .
cdr3_aa: CASRGTGGANYGYTF; cdr3_nt: TGTGCCAGCAGGGGGACAGGGGGCGCCAACTATGGCTACACCTTC; v_call: TRBV2; d_call: TRBD1; j_call: TRBJ1-2; clone_size: .
cdr3_aa: CASSPGGTGEHLHF; cdr3_nt: TGTGCCAGCAGCCCAGGCGGGACGGGGGAGCACCTCCACTTT; v_call: TRBV7-9; d_call: .; j_call: TRBJ1-6; clone_size: .
cdr3_aa: CASSKPGLNTGELFF; cdr3_nt: TGTGCCAGCAGTAAACCGGGACTCAACACCGGGGAGCTGTTTTTT; v_call: TRBV6-5; d_call: .; j_call: TRBJ2-2; clone_size: .
cdr3_aa: CASSEERSSGANVLTF; cdr3_nt: TGTGCCAGCAGTGAAGAGAGGAGCTCTGGGGCCAACGTCCTGACTTTC; v_call: TRBV2; d_call: .; j_call: TRBJ2-6; clone_size: .
cdr3_aa: CASSLGTGTTDTQYF; cdr3_nt: TGCGCCAGCAGCTTGGGGACAGGGACGACAGATACGCAGTATTTT; v_call: TRBV5-1; d_call: TRBD1; j_call: TRBJ2-3; clone_size: .
cdr3_aa: CASSLQGHSNQPQHF; cdr3_nt: TGTGCCAGCAGCTTGCAGGGACATAGCAATCAGCCCCAGCATTTT; v_call: TRBV5-8; d_call: .; j_call: TRBJ1-5; clone_size: .
cdr3_aa: CASSESLDSLLMNTEAFF; cdr3_nt: TGTGCCAGCAGTGAATCCCTGGACAGCCTTCTAATGAACACTGAAGCTTTCTTT; v_call: TRBV2; d_call: .; j_call: TRBJ1-1; clone_size: .
cdr3_aa: CACRLSVNTGELFF; cdr3_nt: TGTGCCTGCCGGTTGAGCGTGAACACCGGGGAGCTGTTTTTT; v_call: TRBV30; d_call: .; j_call: TRBJ2-2; clone_size: few
cdr3_aa: CASSKVRTAPGFYEQYF; cdr3_nt: TGTGCCAGCAGCAAAGTGAGGACAGCCCCGGGGTTCTACGAGCAGTACTTC; v_call: TRBV21-1; d_call: .; j_call: TRBJ2-7; clone_size: .
cdr3_aa: CASSLGQGASNQPQHF; cdr3_nt: TGTGCCAGCAGCTTGGGACAGGGGGCGAGCAATCAGCCCCAGCATTTT; v_call: TRBV7-6; d_call: TRBD1; j_call: TRBJ1-5; clone_size: .
cdr3_aa: CAWNSGGYEQYF; cdr3_nt: TGTGCCTGGAATTCAGGGGGATACGAGCAGTACTTC; v_call: TRBV30; d_call: TRBD1; j_call: TRBJ2-7; clone_size: .
cdr3_aa: CASSERQGDGYTF; cdr3_nt: TGTGCCAGCAGTGAGAGACAGGGTGACGGCTACACCTTC; v_call: TRBV2; d_call: TRBD1; j_call: TRBJ1-2; clone_size: .
cdr3_aa: CASSSVSGSSIQETQYF; cdr3_nt: TGTGCCAGCAGCTCCGTCAGTGGTAGCTCTATCCAAGAGACCCAGTACTTC; v_call: TRBV5-4; d_call: .; j_call: TRBJ2-5; clone_size: .
cdr3_aa: CAWSGGLAGVKPHEQYF; cdr3_nt: TGTGCCTGGAGTGGGGGACTAGCGGGAGTTAAACCCCACGAGCAGTACTTC; v_call: TRBV30; d_call: TRBD2; j_call: TRBJ2-7; clone_size: .
cdr3_aa: CASSRDRVEQYF; cdr3_nt: TGTGCCAGCAGCAGGGATAGGGTCGAGCAGTACTTC; v_call: TRBV6-1; d_call: .; j_call: TRBJ2-7; clone_size: .
cdr3_aa: CASSYSGTRDEQFF; cdr3_nt: TGTGCCAGCAGTTACTCGGGGACTAGAGACGAGCAGTTCTTC; v_call: TRBV6-5; d_call: TRBD2; j_call: TRBJ2-1; clone_size: .
cdr3_aa: CAWSGDSGPQHF; cdr3_nt: TGTGCCTGGAGTGGGGACAGCGGCCCCCAGCATTTT; v_call: TRBV30; d_call: TRBD1; j_call: TRBJ1-5; clone_size: .
cdr3_aa: CASSFFGGNQPQHF; cdr3_nt: TGTGCCAGCAGTTTCTTCGGGGGAAATCAGCCCCAGCATTTT; v_call: TRBV28; d_call: .; j_call: TRBJ1-5; clone_size: once
cdr3_aa: CASSANTEAFF; cdr3_nt: TGTGCCAGCAGTGCTAACACTGAAGCTTTCTTT; v_call: TRBV25-1; d_call: .; j_call: TRBJ1-1; clone_size: .
cdr3_aa: CASSLAGRTTNEKLFF; cdr3_nt: TGTGCCAGCAGCTTGGCTGGCAGAACAACTAATGAAAAACTGTTTTTT; v_call: TRBV5-4; d_call: .; j_call: TRBJ1-4; clone_size: .